These T cell receptor beta chains were read from a single sample in a study of response to subunit inactivated influenza vaccine. TCRdb re-analysed the RT-PCR reads in MiXCR, keeping a single row per CDR3 protein. Among hundreds of thousands of distinct CDR3 sequences listed, 15% to 19% were seen once. The sample in question was PBMCs from blood, obtained about 11 days after vaccination. These receptors originate from a man aged 50-59 years who received an inactivated influenza vaccine. Both conserved end residues are part of each CDR3. A D gene is named only where the DNA matches it firmly. The size entry is marked missing in some rows and otherwise reads once, few, many or a size class.

>NA|NA|TRBJ2-1|TRBV20-1
TGCAGTGCTAGAGGGCTAGGGGGGAATGAGCAGTTCTTC
CSARGLGGNEQFF
>NA|NA|TRBJ1-2|TRBV4-1
TGCGCCAGCAGCCAGTCAGTACTCTATGGCTACACCTTC
CASSQSVLYGYTF
>few|NA|TRBJ2-7|TRBV2
TGTGCCAGCAGTGCAGAGAACTCCTACGAGCAGTACTTC
CASSAENSYEQYF
>few|TRBD2|TRBJ2-1|TRBV7-9
TGTGCCAGCAGCTTAGCGTCCGGACTAGGCAACAATGAGCAGTTCTTC
CASSLASGLGNNEQFF
>few|TRBD1|TRBJ1-2|TRBV5-1
TGCGCCAGCAGCACCCCGACAGGGTCAGCTAACTATGGCTACACCTTC
CASSTPTGSANYGYTF
>NA|NA|TRBJ2-7|TRBV27
TGTGCCAGCGCCCGGGTCGCCGGTTTCTACGAGCAGTACTTC
CASARVAGFYEQYF
>NA|NA|TRBJ2-7|TRBV4-1
TGCGCCAGCAGCCAAGAACCGGGGCCTTACTACGAGCAGTACTTC
CASSQEPGPYYEQYF
>few|NA|TRBJ2-6|TRBV21-1
TGTGCCAGCAGCTTACCCGGGACGGCGAGCTTTGTAAACGTCCTGACTTTC
CASSLPGTASFVNVLTF
>NA|TRBD2|TRBJ2-3|TRBV6-2/TRBV6-3
TGTGCCAGCAGTTACTCGATCAGATTTTTCCCCGGGACTAGCGAGACAGATACGCAGTATTTT
CASSYSIRFFPGTSETDTQYF
>few|TRBD2|TRBJ2-3|TRBV6-5
TGTGCCAGCAGTTATGGGACTAGCGGGAGGGATACGCAGTATTTT
CASSYGTSGRDTQYF
>NA|TRBD2|TRBJ2-3|TRBV20-1
TGCAGTGCGGGGACTAGCGGGACTAGCACAGATACGCAGTATTTT
CSAGTSGTSTDTQYF
>few|TRBD2|TRBJ2-7|TRBV6-1
TGTGCCAGCAGTGATTACGGGGGGGGCGGCTACGAGCAGTACTTC
CASSDYGGGGYEQYF
>NA|NA|TRBJ2-2|TRBV7-8
TGTGCCAGCAGCTTAGCCACGGGGTTTGGGGAAACCAACACCGGGGAGCTGTTTTTT
CASSLATGFGETNTGELFF
>NA|TRBD1|TRBJ1-1|TRBV29-1
TGCAGCGTATACCGTCCGGGACAGATAAACACTGAAGCTTTCTTT
CSVYRPGQINTEAFF
>NA|TRBD2|TRBJ2-7|TRBV4-1
TGCGCCAGCAGCCAAAACCCCCGACTAGCGGGGGGGCTTAAGCAGTACTTC
CASSQNPRLAGGLKQYF
>few|TRBD2|TRBJ2-1|TRBV30
TGTGCCTGGACGGGACCTAGCGGGATCTACAATGAGCAGTTCTTC
CAWTGPSGIYNEQFF
>few|TRBD1|TRBJ1-4|TRBV10-2
TGCGCCAGCAGAGAAGGGGGCGCAACCGTTGAAAAACTGTTTTTT
CASREGGATVEKLFF
>few|NA|TRBJ2-3|TRBV10-3
TGTGCCATCAGTGATTTCACAGATACGCAGTATTTT
CAISDFTDTQYF
>few|NA|TRBJ2-3|TRBV5-6
TGTGCCAGCAGCCCTAGGGACTGGTACACAGATACGCAGTATTTT
CASSPRDWYTDTQYF
>many|NA|TRBJ1-4|TRBV27
TGTGCCAGCAGTCTCGGGACCCAAGGTGAAAAACTGTTTTTT
CASSLGTQGEKLFF
>NA|TRBD1|TRBJ1-1|TRBV27
TGTGCCAGCAGTTTAACGACAGGGTATGAAGCTTTCTTT
CASSLTTGYEAFF
>NA|TRBD1|TRBJ2-6|TRBV29-1
TGCAGCGTCGTTACAGGGGGCGCGAATGGGGCCAACGTCCTGACTTTC
CSVVTGGANGANVLTF
>NA|TRBD2|TRBJ2-7|TRBV6-2/TRBV6-3
TGTGCCAGCACCCTCTACGAAGGGGCTAGCGGGAGGGCCGTCGGAGAGCAGTACTTC
CASTLYEGASGRAVGEQYF
>NA|NA|TRBJ1-1|TRBV30
TGTGCCTGGAGTTGGAAAGGGGTTATCACTGAAGCTTTCTTT
CAWSWKGVITEAFF
>few|NA|TRBJ2-5|TRBV10-3
TGTGCCATCAGTGATTACGTACAAGAGACCCAGTACTTC
CAISDYVQETQYF
>NA|NA|TRBJ2-5|TRBV20-1
TGCAGTGCTAGAATTGGGCAAGAGACCCAGTACTTC
CSARIGQETQYF
>few|TRBD1|TRBJ1-4|TRBV4-2
TGTGCCAGCAGCCGAGATCCGGGACAGGGGGATGAAAAACTGTTTTTT
CASSRDPGQGDEKLFF
>NA|NA|TRBJ2-7|TRBV20-1
TGCAGTGCGGCTCAAGGGGGGCGCAACGAGCAGTACTTC
CSAAQGGRNEQYF
>NA|NA|TRBJ1-2|TRBV7-2
TGTGCCAGCAGCTCCGACCTAGCAATGGCCTATGGCTACACCTTC
CASSSDLAMAYGYTF
>NA|NA|TRBJ2-5|TRBV3-1
TGTGCCAGCAGCCCCACCGGGACAACCGGGACCCAGTACTTC
CASSPTGTTGTQYF
>many|NA|TRBJ2-3|TRBV12-3/TRBV12-4
TGTGCCAGCAGCTACACAGATACGCAGTATTTT
CASSYTDTQYF
>few|NA|TRBJ2-1|TRBV12-3/TRBV12-4
TGTGCCAGCAGTCCTACCGGGACTCCCTCCTACAATGAGCAGTTCTTC
CASSPTGTPSYNEQFF
>NA|TRBD1|TRBJ2-7|TRBV7-2
TGTGCCAGCAGCTTATCGGGGACAGGGGGGTACGAGCAGTACTTC
CASSLSGTGGYEQYF
>NA|NA|TRBJ2-3|TRBV5-1
TGCGCCAGCAGGCTGGGGACCCAACTACGGGGAGATACGCAGTATTTT
CASRLGTQLRGDTQYF
>few|NA|TRBJ2-2|TRBV9
TGTGCCAGCAGCGTATACGGGATTGGCGGGGAGCTGTTTTTT
CASSVYGIGGELFF
>NA|TRBD1|TRBJ2-2|TRBV7-2
TGTGCCAGCAGCTCAGGACAGGGTTTCACCGGGGAGCTGTTTTTT
CASSSGQGFTGELFF
>NA|NA|TRBJ2-5|TRBV5-4
TGTGCCAGCAGCTCCGATTATAAGGAGACCCAGTACTTC
CASSSDYKETQYF
>NA|NA|TRBJ2-7|TRBV20-1
TGCAGTGCTAGAGGAAGAGGCTACGAGCAGTACTTC
CSARGRGYEQYF
>many|NA|TRBJ2-7|TRBV7-2
TGTGCCAGCAGCTTAGCTGGAGGGGGCCCCTACTACGAGCAGTACTTC
CASSLAGGGPYYEQYF
>NA|TRBD2|TRBJ2-3|TRBV6-1
TGTGCCAGCAGTAGATCCTCTCTAGCGGGGGGGCTGTTTACGCAGTATTTT
CASSRSSLAGGLFTQYF
>few|NA|TRBJ2-2|TRBV23-1
TGCGCCAGCAGTCAATCCGACAGGCTGCTGTTTTTT
CASSQSDRLLFF
>NA|TRBD1|TRBJ2-7|TRBV29-1
TGCAGCGTCGATACAGGGGTTGAGCCGTACTTC
CSVDTGVEPYF
>NA|NA|TRBJ2-1|TRBV5-1
TGCGCCAGCAGCTTGGTAGGGAGTAGGACCTACAATGAGCAGTTCTTC
CASSLVGSRTYNEQFF
>NA|NA|TRBJ2-6|TRBV18
TGTGCCAGCTCACCACTCGGGAACCAGAGGGTCACTGGGGCCAACGTCCTGACTTTC
CASSPLGNQRVTGANVLTF
>many|NA|TRBJ2-3|TRBV10-3
TGTGCCATCAGGGACAGCAGCACAGATACGCAGTATTTT
CAIRDSSTDTQYF
>few|TRBD2|TRBJ2-1|TRBV12-3/TRBV12-4
TGTGCCAGCAGGCTAGCGGGACCGCCTGAGCAGTTCTTC
CASRLAGPPEQFF
>NA|NA|TRBJ1-4|TRBV7-2
TGTGCCAGCAGCTCAAGAAGCCATAATGAAAAACTGTTTTTT
CASSSRSHNEKLFF
>few|NA|TRBJ2-2|TRBV7-2
TGTGCCAGCAGCTTAGGACTAGGGCGGTCCGGGGAGCTGTTTTTT
CASSLGLGRSGELFF
>many|NA|TRBJ2-2|TRBV12-3/TRBV12-4
TGTGCCAGCAGTTTAGGTCAGGATACCGGGGAGCTGTTTTTT
CASSLGQDTGELFF
>few|NA|TRBJ2-7|TRBV21-1
TGTGCCAGCAGCAATAAATACGAGCAGTACTTC
CASSNKYEQYF